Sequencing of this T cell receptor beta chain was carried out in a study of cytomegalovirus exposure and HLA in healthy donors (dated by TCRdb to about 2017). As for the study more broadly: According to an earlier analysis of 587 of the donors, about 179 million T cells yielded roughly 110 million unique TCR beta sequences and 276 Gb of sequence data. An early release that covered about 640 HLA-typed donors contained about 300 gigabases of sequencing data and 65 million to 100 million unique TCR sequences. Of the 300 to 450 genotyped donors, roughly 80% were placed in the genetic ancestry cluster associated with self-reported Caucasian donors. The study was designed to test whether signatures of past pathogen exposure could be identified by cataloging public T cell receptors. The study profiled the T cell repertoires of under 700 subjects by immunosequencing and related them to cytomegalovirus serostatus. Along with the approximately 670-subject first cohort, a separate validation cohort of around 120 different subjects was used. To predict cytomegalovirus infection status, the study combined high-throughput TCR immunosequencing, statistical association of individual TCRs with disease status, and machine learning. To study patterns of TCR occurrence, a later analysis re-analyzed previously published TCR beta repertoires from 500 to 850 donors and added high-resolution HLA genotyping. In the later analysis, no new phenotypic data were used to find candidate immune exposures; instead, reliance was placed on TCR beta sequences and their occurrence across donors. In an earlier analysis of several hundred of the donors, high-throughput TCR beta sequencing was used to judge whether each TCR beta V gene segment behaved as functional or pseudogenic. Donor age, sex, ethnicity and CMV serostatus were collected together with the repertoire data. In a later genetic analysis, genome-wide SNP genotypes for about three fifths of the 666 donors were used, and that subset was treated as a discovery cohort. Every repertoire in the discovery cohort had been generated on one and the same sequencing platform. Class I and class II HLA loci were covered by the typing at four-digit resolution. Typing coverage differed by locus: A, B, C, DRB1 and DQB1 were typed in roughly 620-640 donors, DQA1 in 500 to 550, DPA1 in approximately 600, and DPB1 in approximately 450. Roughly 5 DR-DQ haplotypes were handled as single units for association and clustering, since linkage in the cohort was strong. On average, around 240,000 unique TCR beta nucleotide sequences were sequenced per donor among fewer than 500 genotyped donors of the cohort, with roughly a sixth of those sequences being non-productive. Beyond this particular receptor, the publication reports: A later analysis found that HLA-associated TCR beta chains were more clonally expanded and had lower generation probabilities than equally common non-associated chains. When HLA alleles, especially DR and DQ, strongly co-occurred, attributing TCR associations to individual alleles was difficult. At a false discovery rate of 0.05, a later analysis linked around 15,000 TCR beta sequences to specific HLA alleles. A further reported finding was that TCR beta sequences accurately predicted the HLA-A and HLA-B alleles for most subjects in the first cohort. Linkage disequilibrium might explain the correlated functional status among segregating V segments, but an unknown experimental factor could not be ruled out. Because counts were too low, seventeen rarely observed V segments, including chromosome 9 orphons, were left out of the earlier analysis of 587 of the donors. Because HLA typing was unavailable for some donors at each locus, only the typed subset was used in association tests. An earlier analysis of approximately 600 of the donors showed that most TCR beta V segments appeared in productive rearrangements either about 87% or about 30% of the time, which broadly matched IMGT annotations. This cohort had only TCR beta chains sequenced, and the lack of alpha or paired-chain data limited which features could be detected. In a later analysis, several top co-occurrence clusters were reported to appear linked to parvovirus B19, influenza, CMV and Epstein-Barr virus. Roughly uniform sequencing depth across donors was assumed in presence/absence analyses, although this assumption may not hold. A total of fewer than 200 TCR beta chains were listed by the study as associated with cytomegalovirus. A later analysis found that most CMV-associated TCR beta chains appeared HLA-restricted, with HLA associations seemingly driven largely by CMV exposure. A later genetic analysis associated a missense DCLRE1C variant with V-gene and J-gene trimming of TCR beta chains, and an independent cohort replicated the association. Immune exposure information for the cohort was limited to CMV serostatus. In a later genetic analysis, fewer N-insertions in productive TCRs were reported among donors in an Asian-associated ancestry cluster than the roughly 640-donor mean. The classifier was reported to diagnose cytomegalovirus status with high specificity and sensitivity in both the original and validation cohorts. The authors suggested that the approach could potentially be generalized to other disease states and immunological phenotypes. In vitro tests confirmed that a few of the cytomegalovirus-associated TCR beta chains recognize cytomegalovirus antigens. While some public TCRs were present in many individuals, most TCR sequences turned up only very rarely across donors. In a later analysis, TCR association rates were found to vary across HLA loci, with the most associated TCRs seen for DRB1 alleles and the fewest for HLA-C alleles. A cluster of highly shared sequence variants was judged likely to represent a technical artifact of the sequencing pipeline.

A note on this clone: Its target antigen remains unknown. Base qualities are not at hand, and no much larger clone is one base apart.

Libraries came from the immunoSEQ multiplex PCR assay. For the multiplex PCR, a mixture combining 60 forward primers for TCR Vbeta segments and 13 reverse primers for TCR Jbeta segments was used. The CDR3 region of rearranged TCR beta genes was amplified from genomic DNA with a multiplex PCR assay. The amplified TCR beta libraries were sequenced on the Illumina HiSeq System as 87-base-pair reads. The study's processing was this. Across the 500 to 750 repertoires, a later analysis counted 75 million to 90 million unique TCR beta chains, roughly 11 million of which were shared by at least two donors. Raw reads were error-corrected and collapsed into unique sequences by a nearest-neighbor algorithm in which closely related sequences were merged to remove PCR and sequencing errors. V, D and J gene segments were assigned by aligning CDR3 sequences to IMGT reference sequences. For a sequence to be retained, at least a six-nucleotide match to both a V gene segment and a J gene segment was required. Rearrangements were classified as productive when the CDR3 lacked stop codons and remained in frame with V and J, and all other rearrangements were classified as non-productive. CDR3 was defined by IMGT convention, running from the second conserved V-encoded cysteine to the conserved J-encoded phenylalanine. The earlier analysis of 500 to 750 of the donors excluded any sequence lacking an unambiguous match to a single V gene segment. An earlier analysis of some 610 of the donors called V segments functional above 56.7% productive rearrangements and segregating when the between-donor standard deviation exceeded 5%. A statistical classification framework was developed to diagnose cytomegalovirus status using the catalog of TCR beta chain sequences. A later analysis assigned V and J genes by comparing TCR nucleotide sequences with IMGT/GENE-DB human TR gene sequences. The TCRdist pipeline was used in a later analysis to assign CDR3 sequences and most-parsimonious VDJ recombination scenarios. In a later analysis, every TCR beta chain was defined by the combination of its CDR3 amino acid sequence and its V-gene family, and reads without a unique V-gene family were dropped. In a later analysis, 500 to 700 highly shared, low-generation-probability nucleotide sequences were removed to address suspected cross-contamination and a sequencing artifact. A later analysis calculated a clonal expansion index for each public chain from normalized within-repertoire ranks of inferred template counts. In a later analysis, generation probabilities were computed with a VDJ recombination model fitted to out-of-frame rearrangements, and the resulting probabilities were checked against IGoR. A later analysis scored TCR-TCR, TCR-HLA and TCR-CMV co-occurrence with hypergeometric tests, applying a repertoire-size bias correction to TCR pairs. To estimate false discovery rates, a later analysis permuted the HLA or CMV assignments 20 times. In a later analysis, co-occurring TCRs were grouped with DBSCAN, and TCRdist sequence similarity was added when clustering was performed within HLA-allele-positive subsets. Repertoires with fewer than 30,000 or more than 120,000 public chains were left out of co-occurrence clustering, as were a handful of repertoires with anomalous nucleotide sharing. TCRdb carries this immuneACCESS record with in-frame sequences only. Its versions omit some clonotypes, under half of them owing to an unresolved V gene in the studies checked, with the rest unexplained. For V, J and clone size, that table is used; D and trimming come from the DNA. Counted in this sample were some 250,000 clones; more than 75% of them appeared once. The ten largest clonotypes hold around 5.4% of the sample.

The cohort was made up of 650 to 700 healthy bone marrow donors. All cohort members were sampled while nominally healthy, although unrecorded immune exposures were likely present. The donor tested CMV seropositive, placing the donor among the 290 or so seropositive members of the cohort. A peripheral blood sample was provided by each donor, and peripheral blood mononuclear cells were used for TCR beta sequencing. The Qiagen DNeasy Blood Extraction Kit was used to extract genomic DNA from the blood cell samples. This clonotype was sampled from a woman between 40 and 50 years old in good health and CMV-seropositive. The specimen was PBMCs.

The nucleotide sequence reads as follows: TGCGCCAGCAGCCCGGGTGCAACGAGCGAGCAGTACTTC. This yields the protein CASSPGATSEQYF. The rearrangement combines TRBV5-1 with TRBJ2-7, with the D gene not confidently named. There are 13 amino acids in the CDR3, from cysteine to phenylalanine inclusive. Only the CDR3 DNA stays, 39 bases, in frame from base 1. Based on the germline V gene, the CDR1 and CDR2 sequences are SGHRS and YFSETQ. V gives up 4 bases and J gives up 6 bases, and the segment between their germline ends measures 14 bases.